The rows below give T cell receptor beta chains drawn from one sample of a study of early T cells in non-severe SARS-CoV-2 infection. TCRdb fed the 5' RACE reads into MiXCR, producing one record per CDR3 protein. The table shows 25,000 to 30,000 distinct CDR3 sequences, with about 8.6% occurring only once. Sequencing was performed on whole blood. The receptor source for this set is an adult who was a healthcare worker with PCR-confirmed SARS-CoV-2 infection or an uninfected control (not recorded which). CDR3s include the opening cysteine and the closing phenylalanine or tryptophan. Each record gives: CDR3 DNA, CDR3 protein, D gene, V gene, clone size, J gene. A D gene is named only where the DNA matches it firmly. Some rows mark clone size as missing; the rest say once, few, many or name a class of expanded clone.

CDR3 DNA: TGTGCCAGCAGTTACGGATCAGGGGGGGAAAACATTCAGTACTTC; CDR3 protein: CASSYGSGGENIQYF; D gene: -; V gene: TRBV6-5; clone size: few; J gene: TRBJ2-4
CDR3 DNA: TGTGCCAGCAGTTTATTCGGCGGGGGAGCATCTGGCTACACCTTC; CDR3 protein: CASSLFGGGASGYTF; D gene: -; V gene: TRBV28; clone size: many; J gene: TRBJ1-2
CDR3 DNA: TGTGCCAGCACTATCCACCTCGGGTCTACAGTTAGTTCACCCCTCCACTTT; CDR3 protein: CASTIHLGSTVSSPLHF; D gene: -; V gene: TRBV6-2/TRBV6-3; clone size: many; J gene: TRBJ1-6
CDR3 DNA: TGTGCCAGCAGCCGGGGGGTTAATCAGCCCCAGCATTTT; CDR3 protein: CASSRGVNQPQHF; D gene: -; V gene: TRBV7-3; clone size: -; J gene: TRBJ1-5
CDR3 DNA: TGCAGTGCTAGGGGACTAGCGGGTCCTTGGGAGCAGTACTTC; CDR3 protein: CSARGLAGPWEQYF; D gene: TRBD2; V gene: TRBV20-1; clone size: once; J gene: TRBJ2-7
CDR3 DNA: TGTGCCTGGAGTAGCCCGGGATCAAGGACTGAAGCTTTCTTT; CDR3 protein: CAWSSPGSRTEAFF; D gene: -; V gene: TRBV30; clone size: few; J gene: TRBJ1-1
CDR3 DNA: TGCGCCAGCAGCCAAGTCAAGGGGGCGGGACAGGGCTCTGGGGCTAACGTCCTGACTTTC; CDR3 protein: CASSQVKGAGQGSGANVLTF; D gene: TRBD1; V gene: TRBV4-3; clone size: -; J gene: TRBJ2-6
CDR3 DNA: TGCGCCAGCAGCTTAGGACAGGCGAACACTGAAGCTTTCTTT; CDR3 protein: CASSLGQANTEAFF; D gene: TRBD1; V gene: TRBV5-1; clone size: many; J gene: TRBJ1-1
CDR3 DNA: TGCAGCTTGTTGCGGGTGGACCCCTACAATGAGCAGTTCTTC; CDR3 protein: CSLLRVDPYNEQFF; D gene: -; V gene: TRBV29-1; clone size: many; J gene: TRBJ2-1
CDR3 DNA: TGCAGTGCTAGACGACAGGGGCTACCTGGAAACACCATATATTTT; CDR3 protein: CSARRQGLPGNTIYF; D gene: TRBD1; V gene: TRBV20-1; clone size: many; J gene: TRBJ1-3
CDR3 DNA: TGTGCCAGCAGCTTACCGGCGGGATTTTCCTACAATGAGCAGTTCTTC; CDR3 protein: CASSLPAGFSYNEQFF; D gene: -; V gene: TRBV11-2; clone size: many; J gene: TRBJ2-1
CDR3 DNA: TGTGCCAGCAGCCACGGAGATAGGGTGGACACTGAAGCTTTCTTT; CDR3 protein: CASSHGDRVDTEAFF; D gene: -; V gene: TRBV3-1; clone size: many; J gene: TRBJ1-1
CDR3 DNA: TGCAGTGCTAGAGATATGACAGGGGCCACTGAAGCTTTCTTT; CDR3 protein: CSARDMTGATEAFF; D gene: TRBD1; V gene: TRBV20-1; clone size: -; J gene: TRBJ1-1
CDR3 DNA: TGTGCCAGCAGTTATCTCGCGATCGATACAGATACGCAGTATTTT; CDR3 protein: CASSYLAIDTDTQYF; D gene: -; V gene: TRBV6-5; clone size: few; J gene: TRBJ2-3
CDR3 DNA: TGCAGCGTTGGGACCCAACCGACAGATACGCAGTATTTT; CDR3 protein: CSVGTQPTDTQYF; D gene: -; V gene: TRBV29-1; clone size: -; J gene: TRBJ2-3
CDR3 DNA: TGTGCCAGCAGTCCCTCGCGCCAGGGGAAGCGCGAGCAGTACTTC; CDR3 protein: CASSPSRQGKREQYF; D gene: -; V gene: TRBV6-5; clone size: -; J gene: TRBJ2-7
CDR3 DNA: TGTGCCAGCAGCTTAGATCGGGGGGGAAGCACAGATACGCAGTATTTT; CDR3 protein: CASSLDRGGSTDTQYF; D gene: TRBD2; V gene: TRBV7-8; clone size: few; J gene: TRBJ2-3
CDR3 DNA: TGCGCCAGCAGCTTGGATGGGTGGGAAGAAGCTTTCTTT; CDR3 protein: CASSLDGWEEAFF; D gene: -; V gene: TRBV5-1; clone size: many; J gene: TRBJ1-1
CDR3 DNA: TGTGCCAGCAGTTACTCAGGGAACTTCGGAAACACCATATATTTT; CDR3 protein: CASSYSGNFGNTIYF; D gene: -; V gene: TRBV6-5; clone size: -; J gene: TRBJ1-3
CDR3 DNA: TGTGCCAGCTCACCGTCGGGGGGGACCTACGAGCAGTACTTC; CDR3 protein: CASSPSGGTYEQYF; D gene: TRBD2; V gene: TRBV18; clone size: many; J gene: TRBJ2-7
CDR3 DNA: TGTGCCAGCAGCCCGAGAAATGGGGTGCAGTACTTC; CDR3 protein: CASSPRNGVQYF; D gene: -; V gene: TRBV5-8; clone size: many; J gene: TRBJ2-7
CDR3 DNA: TGTGCCAGCAGTTACGGGACAGCCTACAATGAGCAGTTCTTC; CDR3 protein: CASSYGTAYNEQFF; D gene: TRBD1; V gene: TRBV6-5; clone size: -; J gene: TRBJ2-1
CDR3 DNA: TGCAGCGTAGGGACAGACAATAATTCACCCCTCCACTTT; CDR3 protein: CSVGTDNNSPLHF; D gene: TRBD1; V gene: TRBV29-1; clone size: -; J gene: TRBJ1-6
CDR3 DNA: TGTGCCAGCCATTTCCGACAGTCCCCCAATCAGCCCCAGCATTTT; CDR3 protein: CASHFRQSPNQPQHF; D gene: -; V gene: TRBV6-2/TRBV6-3; clone size: few; J gene: TRBJ1-5
CDR3 DNA: TGCAGTGCCAGAAACAGGGGGAAGGACAATCAGCCCCAGCATTTT; CDR3 protein: CSARNRGKDNQPQHF; D gene: TRBD1; V gene: TRBV20-1; clone size: many; J gene: TRBJ1-5
CDR3 DNA: TGCAGCGTTCCCACGGGCCGCGGGGACGAGCAGTACTTC; CDR3 protein: CSVPTGRGDEQYF; D gene: -; V gene: TRBV29-1; clone size: -; J gene: TRBJ2-7
CDR3 DNA: TGTGCCAGCTACCCAGACTTCTCGAACACTGAAGCTTTCTTT; CDR3 protein: CASYPDFSNTEAFF; D gene: -; V gene: TRBV2; clone size: many; J gene: TRBJ1-1
CDR3 DNA: TGCGCCGCGGGGGACATCGATCAGCCCCAGCATTTT; CDR3 protein: CAAGDIDQPQHF; D gene: -; V gene: TRBV10-3; clone size: few; J gene: TRBJ1-5
CDR3 DNA: TGCAGCGCACTGGGGGGCTTCACAGATACGCAGTATTTT; CDR3 protein: CSALGGFTDTQYF; D gene: -; V gene: TRBV29-1; clone size: few; J gene: TRBJ2-3
CDR3 DNA: TGCGCCAGCAGCCAAGGACTAGCGGGGGGCACAGATACGCAGTATTTT; CDR3 protein: CASSQGLAGGTDTQYF; D gene: TRBD2; V gene: TRBV4-1; clone size: -; J gene: TRBJ2-3
CDR3 DNA: TGTGCCAGCAGCTTTGGCAGCGACTCTGGAAACACCATATATTTT; CDR3 protein: CASSFGSDSGNTIYF; D gene: -; V gene: TRBV7-9; clone size: -; J gene: TRBJ1-3
CDR3 DNA: TGTGCCAGCTCGGAACAGATCGTAAGGGAAAAACTGTTTTTT; CDR3 protein: CASSEQIVREKLFF; D gene: -; V gene: TRBV6-1; clone size: few; J gene: TRBJ1-4
CDR3 DNA: TGTGCCAGCAGCTTGCCAACCTCGGCCGGGGAGCTGTTTTTT; CDR3 protein: CASSLPTSAGELFF; D gene: -; V gene: TRBV5-4; clone size: few; J gene: TRBJ2-2
CDR3 DNA: TGCGCCAGCAGCTTGGTGGGCCCCGTCTACGAGCAGTACTTC; CDR3 protein: CASSLVGPVYEQYF; D gene: -; V gene: TRBV5-1; clone size: -; J gene: TRBJ2-7
CDR3 DNA: TGTGCCAGCTCACAGGGACCGAGTAATGAAAAACTGTTTTTT; CDR3 protein: CASSQGPSNEKLFF; D gene: -; V gene: TRBV18; clone size: many; J gene: TRBJ1-4
CDR3 DNA: TGTGCCAGCAGCTTAAGGTCCGGGCCTGGCTACACCTTC; CDR3 protein: CASSLRSGPGYTF; D gene: -; V gene: TRBV7-2; clone size: many; J gene: TRBJ1-2
CDR3 DNA: TGTGCCAGCAGTTCTCTGACCGGAGGCGCCTACACCTTC; CDR3 protein: CASSSLTGGAYTF; D gene: -; V gene: TRBV12-3/TRBV12-4; clone size: -; J gene: TRBJ1-2
CDR3 DNA: TGTGCCAGTAGTATCTCAGGGGGTCCTCAGCCCCAGCATTTT; CDR3 protein: CASSISGGPQPQHF; D gene: TRBD1; V gene: TRBV19; clone size: few; J gene: TRBJ1-5
CDR3 DNA: TGTGCCAGCAGCGTAGGGTTTGATACGCAGTATTTT; CDR3 protein: CASSVGFDTQYF; D gene: -; V gene: TRBV9; clone size: many; J gene: TRBJ2-3
CDR3 DNA: TGTGCCAGCAGTTTTGGGGGGGGAACAAACATTCAGTACTTC; CDR3 protein: CASSFGGGTNIQYF; D gene: TRBD2; V gene: TRBV28; clone size: -; J gene: TRBJ2-4
CDR3 DNA: TGTGCCAGCAGCGTAGCTCTGGGTTACGAGCAGTACTTC; CDR3 protein: CASSVALGYEQYF; D gene: -; V gene: TRBV9; clone size: few; J gene: TRBJ2-7